This T cell receptor (beta chain) was identified during a study of Ad26.COV2.S vaccination and SARS-CoV-2 variants. CDR3 length: 14 residues. V lost 3 bases to trimming and J lost 6 bases, with 13 bases between them. Germline lookup yields CDR1 SGHNT and CDR2 YYREEE (reference sequence). This sample's treatment: 15 to 20 received Ad26.COV2.S at low or high dose, single or two shots; about five received placebo; per-sample allocation not given. Day 63 after the first vaccine or placebo injection was the time point for sampling. An Ad26 vector was used to express Wuhan-strain SARS-CoV-2 spike as the vaccine. Sequencing was performed with immunoSEQ multiplex PCR; in TCRdb, only in-frame clones are kept and a portion is missing. This sample has approximately 420,000 clones; 70% to 90% occur once, and the top ten carry roughly 3%.

The J gene is TRBJ2-1, the V gene TRBV5-4; D ambiguous. This TCR derives from a person between 18 and 60 years old who received the Ad26.COV2.S COVID-19 vaccine or a placebo. This material consisted of peripheral blood, taken in a trial of Ad26.COV2.S vaccine versus placebo. CDR3 in DNA: TGTGCCAGCAGCTCCACTCACTCTAGCAATGAGCAGTTCTTC. It yields the protein CASSSTHSSNEQFF.